Each of the 20 T cell receptor beta chains below was sequenced from the same sample in a study of Ad26.COV2.S vaccination and SARS-CoV-2 variants. TCRdb's copy holds only in-frame clones and misses some; the assay was immunoSEQ multiplex PCR. The table lists approximately 400,000 clones, about 83% of them singletons. Specified treatment: roughly 19 received Ad26.COV2.S at low or high dose, single or two shots; about 5 received placebo; per-sample allocation not given. Samples were taken on day 63 after the first vaccine or placebo injection. This material consisted of peripheral blood, taken in a trial of Ad26.COV2.S vaccine versus placebo. The receptors were sampled from a person between 18 and 65 years old who received the Ad26.COV2.S COVID-19 vaccine or a placebo.

The chain is built from TRBV11-2 and TRBJ2-1, with D unresolved. Trimming pared 5 bases from V and 6 bases from J, leaving 5 bases between. Germline assignment: CDR1 SGHAT and CDR2 FQNNGV. This CDR3 has 11 residues. DNA of the CDR3: TGTGCCAGCAGCCTAGGCAATGAGCAGTTCTTC. It yields the protein CASSLGNEQFF. Based on the CDR3 plus reference TRBV11-2 and TRBJ2-1, the full variable domain is EAGVAQSPRYKIIEKRQSVAFWCNPISGHATLYWYQQILGQGPKLLIQFQNNGVVDDSQLPKDRFSAERLKGVDSTLKIQPAKLEDSAVYLCASSLGNEQFFGPGTRLTVL.

This chain links TRBV3-1 (or the pseudogene TRBV3-2) with TRBJ1-2; maybe TRBD1 (6 bases). V was shortened by 11 bases and J by 6 bases, with 16 bases between the two germline ends. The CDR3 totals 12 residues. The V gene's germline CDR1 is LGHDT and CDR2 YNNKEL (reference sequence). The CDR3 nucleotides read TGTGCCTGGGGGGCGGTAGGGAATGGCTACACCTTC. It is translated as CAWGAVGNGYTF.

This clone is a singleton in its sample. The rearrangement joins TRBV5-1 to TRBJ1-2; 8 bases are shared with TRBD1. V shed 0 bases and J 6 bases; nucleotides not matched to a gene: 4. Germline-derived CDR1 and CDR2 are SGHRS and YFSETQ. This CDR3 contains 14 residues. CDR3 in amino acids: CASSLAAGGDGYTF. The CDR3 DNA follows: TGCGCCAGCAGCTTGGCGGCAGGGGGCGATGGCTACACCTTC.

This chain uses TRBV19 with TRBJ1-5; 8 nucleotides line up with TRBD1. V shed 5 bases, J shed 7 bases, and the junction held 7 bases outside the gene matches. The CDR3 has 14 amino acids. CDR1 and CDR2 from the germline V gene are LNHDA and SQIVND (reference sequence). The CDR3 coding sequence is TGTGCCAGTAGTCCAGGACAGGGAAGCCAGCCCCAGCATTTT. The encoded protein is CASSPGQGSQPQHF. The whole variable domain, filled in from reference TRBV19 and TRBJ1-5, reads DGGITQSPKYLFRKEGQNVTLSCEQNLNHDAMYWYRQDPGQGLRLIYYSQIVNDFQKGDIAEGYSVSREKKESFPLTVTSAQKNPTAFYLCASSPGQGSQPQHFGDGTRLSIL.

The chain recombines TRBV2 with TRBJ2-7; 8 nucleotides match TRBD2. CDR1 is SNHLY and CDR2 is FYNNEI in the germline V gene. V was pared by 11 bases and J by 3 bases, with 9 bases of the junction left unmatched. The CDR3 contains 13 residues. The CDR3 sequence is CASQREKHYEQYF. CDR3 in DNA: TGTGCCTCTCAGCGGGAGAAGCACTACGAGCAGTACTTC.

This clone has just one count. The chain links TRBV5-1 to TRBJ2-1, with D maybe TRBD1 (7 bases). Germline-derived CDR1 and CDR2 are SGHRS and YFSETQ. Trimming removed 7 bases from V and 9 bases from J, with 23 bases in between. The CDR3 runs to 15 residues. CDR3 sequence: CASGPRRGRDSEQFF. The CDR3 coding sequence is TGCGCCAGCGGTCCGCGGAGGGGGCGGGATAGTGAGCAGTTCTTC.

The chain combines TRBV5-4 with TRBJ2-5, with TRBD1 matching over 10 bases. With 4 bases clipped from V and 5 bases from J, the junction kept 11 bases outside the gene matches. This CDR3 has 16 residues. Germline CDR1 SGHNT, CDR2 YYREEE (reference sequence). The CDR3 protein is CASSPPGQGFGETQYF. For the CDR3, the DNA is TGTGCCAGCAGCCCTCCGGGACAGGGGTTCGGGGAGACCCAGTACTTC. Full variable domain (missing parts from reference TRBV5-4 and TRBJ2-5): ETGVTQSPTHLIKTRGQQVTLRCSSQSGHNTVSWYQQALGQGPQFIFQYYREEENGRGNFPPRFSGLQFPNYSSELNVNALELDDSALYLCASSPPGQGFGETQYFGPGTRLLVL.

The chain joins TRBV5-5 to TRBJ1-1, with no clear D. In germline, CDR1 is SGHKS, CDR2 YYEKEE (reference sequence). There are 13 residues in the CDR3. V was clipped by 4 bases and J by 7 bases, with 14 bases between them. DNA of the CDR3: TGTGCCAGCAGCCACGGAGGAAGGAGTGAAGCTTTCTTT. It yields the protein CASSHGGRSEAFF. Full variable domain (remainder filled in from reference TRBV5-5 and TRBJ1-1): DAGVTQSPTHLIKTRGQQVTLRCSPISGHKSVSWYQQVLGQGPQFIFQYYEKEERGRGNFPDRFSARQFPNYSSELNVNALLLGDSALYLCASSHGGRSEAFFGQGTRLTVV.

The V and J genes are TRBV5-1 and TRBJ1-4; D may be TRBD1 (5 bases). This CDR3 region has 16 residues. Germline CDR1 and CDR2: SGHRS and YFSETQ. The germline V and J ends were trimmed by 0 bases and 6 bases, with 15 bases remaining between them. The CDR3 is CASSLERGRADEKLFF. CDR3 in DNA: TGCGCCAGCAGCTTGGAACGGGGACGGGCGGATGAAAAACTGTTTTTT.

The V gene is TRBV9, the J gene TRBJ2-2; 8 nucleotides agree with TRBD2. The CDR3 loop spans 15 amino acids. After removal of 3 bases from V and 6 bases from J, the junction contained 7 bases not matched to a gene. Germline-derived CDR1 and CDR2 are SGDLS and YYNGEE. CDR3 nucleotide sequence: TGTGCCAGCAGCGCGATAGCGGGACGGGCCGGGGAGCTGTTTTTT. Encoded protein: CASSAIAGRAGELFF.

Remarks on this clone: The same CDR3 also results from other DNA sequences found in this sample. The rearrangement links TRBV29-1 to TRBJ1-2; no clear D. Germline V gene sequence: CDR1 SQVTM, CDR2 ANQGSEA. Trimming shortened V by 2 bases and J by 8 bases, and 9 bases separated the two germline ends. CDR3 length equals 11 residues. The CDR3 loop reads CSVERVGGYTF. For the CDR3, the DNA is TGCAGCGTTGAAAGGGTGGGGGGCTACACCTTC.

The rearrangement links TRBV15 to TRBJ2-5; no definite D call. The V end lost 2 bases, the J end lost 0 bases, and 7 bases lay between the germline ends. The CDR3 has 14 amino acids. CDR1 and CDR2 (germline): LNHNV, YYDKDF (reference sequence). For the CDR3, the DNA is TGTGCCACCAGCAGATGGGCCGACCAAGAGACCCAGTACTTC. It codes for CATSRWADQETQYF.

The chain is built from TRBV11-3 and TRBJ2-1; D remains ambiguous. Germline loops: CDR1 SGHNT, CDR2 YENEEA. The V gene lost 0 bases and the J gene lost 12 bases, with 12 bases spanning the gap. The CDR3 totals 13 residues. In nucleotides, the CDR3 is TGTGCCAGCAGCTTAGACCTCCTTCGTGGGCAGTTCTTC. It translates to CASSLDLLRGQFF.

This clone was counted a single time. The chain couples TRBV6-5 to TRBJ1-2; maybe TRBD1 (6 bases). Germline V lookup: CDR1 MNHEY, CDR2 SVGAGI. The CDR3 is 15 residues long. Trimming took 2 bases from V and 2 from J, leaving 12 bases between them. CDR3 in amino acids: CASSYLGAGNYGYTF. In nucleotides, the CDR3 is TGTGCCAGCAGTTACCTGGGGGCGGGGAACTATGGCTACACCTTC.

The chain uses TRBV5-1 and TRBJ2-3; no clear D. The CDR3 runs 14 residues. CDR1 is SGHRS, CDR2 YFSETQ, per germline. The V end lost 4 bases, the J end lost 0 bases, and 9 bases lay between the germline ends. CDR3 coding DNA: TGCGCCAGCAGCGCCCCGACAAGCACAGATACGCAGTATTTT. Translating it yields CASSAPTSTDTQYF.

This chain links TRBV6-2 or TRBV6-3 with TRBJ1-2, with 7 positions matching TRBD1. The CDR3 is 14 amino acids. Losses at the gene ends were 5 bases for V and 3 bases for J; bases not matched to a gene: 6. Per the germline V gene, CDR1 is MNHEY and CDR2 is SVGEGT. As DNA, the CDR3 is TGTGCCAGCAGTCGACAGGGTGTACACTATGGCTACACCTTC. Its translation is CASSRQGVHYGYTF.

This chain joins TRBV6-4 and TRBJ1-6, with 7 nucleotides matching TRBD1. The V segment lost 10 bases and the J segment 5 bases; nucleotides outside the gene matches: 11. Germline V gene lookup returns CDR1 MRHNA and CDR2 SNTAGT. The CDR3 has 15 residues. CDR3 region: CATKRRGGDNSPLHF. In DNA, the CDR3 is TGTGCCACCAAGCGCAGGGGGGGAGATAATTCACCCCTCCACTTT.

V and J are TRBV18 and TRBJ2-1; 8 nucleotides agree with TRBD2. Germline CDR1 reads KGHSH; CDR2 reads LQKENI. The length of the CDR3 is 13 residues. The ends lost 2 bases at V and 9 bases at J; junction bases unmatched: 3. The CDR3 DNA reads TGTGCCAGCTCACCATTCCGGGAGGGTGAGCAGTTCTTC. As protein: CASSPFREGEQFF.

The CDR3 DNA is TGTGCCAGCAGCTTGACAGGGTATAATTCACCCCTCCACTTT. As protein: CASSLTGYNSPLHF. J is TRBJ1-6 and V is TRBV5-6, with a tentative D call TRBD1 (6 bases). Germline CDR1 SGHDT, CDR2 YYEEEE. CDR3 size: 14 residues. V was clipped by 1 base and J by 4 bases, with 6 bases between them.

This clone was counted between two and nine times. The J gene is TRBJ1-1, the V gene TRBV4-3, with D possibly TRBD1 on 5 matching bases. V was shortened by 3 bases and J by 4 bases, with 18 bases between the two germline ends. The length of the CDR3 is 16 residues. Germline V CDR1 and CDR2: LGHNA, YSLEER. CDR3 sequence reads: CASSHARDRYFTEAFF. CDR3 coding DNA: TGCGCCAGCAGCCACGCCCGGGACCGATACTTCACTGAAGCTTTCTTT.